This is a list of T cell receptor beta chains from one sample in a study of blood T cell repertoires in COVID-19. The repertoire was sequenced with immunoSEQ multiplex PCR; TCRdb's copy has only in-frame clones and lacks some. The table shows roughly 250,000 clones, with approximately 85% occurring only once. Sequenced input: peripheral blood. The receptor source for this set is a human donor with COVID-19, enrolled during active disease. The donor label of this sample is uncertain. Both conserved end residues are part of each CDR3. D genes are given only for firm matches. Clone size appears in some rows only: once, few, many, or a class for an expanded clone.

d_call: TRBD2
clone_size: -
j_call: TRBJ2-1
v_call: TRBV7-3
cdr3_aa: CASSQPGLAKNEQFF
cdr3_nt: TGTGCCAGCAGTCAACCGGGACTAGCGAAGAATGAGCAGTTCTTC

d_call: -
clone_size: -
j_call: TRBJ2-1
v_call: TRBV5-4
cdr3_aa: CASSLGQDSYNEQFF
cdr3_nt: TGTGCCAGCAGCTTGGGTCAGGACTCCTACAATGAGCAGTTCTTC

d_call: TRBD1
clone_size: -
j_call: TRBJ2-1
v_call: TRBV5-5
cdr3_aa: CASSLEGAIYNEQFF
cdr3_nt: TGTGCCAGCAGCTTGGAGGGGGCAATTTACAATGAGCAGTTCTTC

d_call: -
clone_size: few
j_call: TRBJ2-7
v_call: TRBV6-5
cdr3_aa: CASQKGVSYEQYF
cdr3_nt: TGTGCCAGCCAGAAGGGGGTCTCCTACGAGCAGTACTTC

d_call: TRBD2
clone_size: -
j_call: TRBJ2-1
v_call: TRBV7-2
cdr3_aa: CASSLGLAVEQFF
cdr3_nt: TGTGCCAGCAGCCTGGGACTAGCCGTTGAGCAGTTCTTC

d_call: -
clone_size: few
j_call: TRBJ1-6
v_call: TRBV28
cdr3_aa: CATTDNSPLHF
cdr3_nt: TGTGCCACTACAGATAATTCACCCCTCCACTTT

d_call: -
clone_size: -
j_call: TRBJ1-1
v_call: TRBV28
cdr3_aa: CASSLAAALRGSTEAFF
cdr3_nt: TGTGCCAGCAGTCTAGCGGCTGCTCTCAGGGGTAGTACTGAAGCTTTCTTT

d_call: -
clone_size: -
j_call: TRBJ1-2
v_call: TRBV7-9
cdr3_aa: CASNAGGANYGYTF
cdr3_nt: TGTGCCAGCAACGCCGGGGGAGCTAACTATGGCTACACCTTC

d_call: TRBD2
clone_size: -
j_call: TRBJ2-2
v_call: TRBV5-4
cdr3_aa: CASSLGGLAVTGELFF
cdr3_nt: TGTGCCAGCAGCTTGGGGGGACTAGCGGTAACCGGGGAGCTGTTTTTT

d_call: TRBD1
clone_size: once
j_call: TRBJ1-5
v_call: TRBV19
cdr3_aa: CASSIDPTGSIQPQHF
cdr3_nt: TGTGCCAGTAGTATAGATCCGACAGGGAGTATTCAGCCCCAGCATTTT

d_call: TRBD1
clone_size: -
j_call: TRBJ1-1
v_call: TRBV5-4
cdr3_aa: CASSSPLGDREAFF
cdr3_nt: TGTGCCAGCAGCTCCCCATTGGGGGACAGGGAAGCTTTCTTT

d_call: TRBD2
clone_size: -
j_call: TRBJ2-6
v_call: TRBV5-8
cdr3_aa: CASSLKRGTGANVLTF
cdr3_nt: TGTGCCAGCAGCTTGAAGCGGGGGACTGGGGCCAACGTCCTGACTTTC

d_call: TRBD2
clone_size: -
j_call: TRBJ2-3
v_call: TRBV12-5
cdr3_aa: CASGLGGLTSGRTSTDTQYF
cdr3_nt: TGTGCTAGTGGTTTGGGAGGACTAACTAGCGGGAGGACTAGCACAGATACGCAGTATTTT

d_call: -
clone_size: -
j_call: TRBJ1-4
v_call: TRBV6-1
cdr3_aa: CASSELQVLEKLFF
cdr3_nt: TGTGCCAGCAGTGAACTACAGGTCCTCGAAAAACTGTTTTTT

d_call: -
clone_size: -
j_call: TRBJ1-3
v_call: TRBV9
cdr3_aa: CASSVGAGGSGNTIYF
cdr3_nt: TGTGCCAGCAGCGTAGGAGCGGGGGGCTCTGGAAACACCATATATTTT

d_call: TRBD2
clone_size: -
j_call: TRBJ2-5
v_call: TRBV27
cdr3_aa: CASRRLAGGDQETQYF
cdr3_nt: TGTGCCAGCAGGAGATTAGCGGGAGGGGACCAAGAGACCCAGTACTTC

d_call: TRBD2
clone_size: -
j_call: TRBJ2-3
v_call: TRBV7-8
cdr3_aa: CASSLEGAGGRDTQYF
cdr3_nt: TGTGCCAGCAGCTTAGAAGGGGCGGGAGGCAGGGATACGCAGTATTTT

d_call: TRBD1
clone_size: -
j_call: TRBJ2-7
v_call: TRBV3-1/TRBV3-2
cdr3_aa: CASSQDVDRPF
cdr3_nt: TGTGCCAGCAGCCAAGATGTGGACAGGCCCTTC

d_call: -
clone_size: -
j_call: TRBJ2-5
v_call: TRBV5-1
cdr3_aa: CASSAEMGASRGTQYF
cdr3_nt: TGCGCCAGCAGCGCCGAGATGGGAGCCTCCAGGGGGACCCAGTACTTC

d_call: TRBD1
clone_size: -
j_call: TRBJ1-5
v_call: TRBV28
cdr3_aa: CASSKQGAGNQPQHF
cdr3_nt: TGTGCCAGCAGTAAACAGGGGGCTGGCAATCAGCCCCAGCATTTT

d_call: -
clone_size: -
j_call: TRBJ2-3
v_call: TRBV5-1
cdr3_aa: CASSFFLGGGTDTQYF
cdr3_nt: TGCGCCAGCAGCTTCTTTTTGGGGGGTGGCACAGATACGCAGTATTTT

d_call: TRBD1
clone_size: -
j_call: TRBJ1-2
v_call: TRBV20-1
cdr3_aa: CSASEWSGGTGDSNYGYTF
cdr3_nt: TGCAGTGCTAGTGAATGGTCAGGTGGGACAGGGGATTCTAACTATGGCTACACCTTC

d_call: -
clone_size: -
j_call: TRBJ2-7
v_call: TRBV6-5
cdr3_aa: CASSYSRLALTYEQYF
cdr3_nt: TGTGCCAGCAGTTACTCGAGGCTAGCGTTAACCTACGAGCAGTACTTC

d_call: TRBD2
clone_size: -
j_call: TRBJ2-1
v_call: TRBV9
cdr3_aa: CASSVSGRGNNEQFF
cdr3_nt: TGTGCCAGCAGCGTAAGCGGGAGGGGTAACAATGAGCAGTTCTTC

d_call: -
clone_size: -
j_call: TRBJ1-3
v_call: TRBV7-3
cdr3_aa: CASSLGTAVGNTIYF
cdr3_nt: TGTGCCAGCAGCTTAGGCACCGCCGTAGGAAACACCATATATTTT

d_call: -
clone_size: -
j_call: TRBJ1-1
v_call: TRBV5-1
cdr3_aa: CASSLEVFGGNTEAFF
cdr3_nt: TGCGCCAGCAGCTTGGAGGTGTTCGGCGGGAACACTGAAGCTTTCTTT

d_call: TRBD1
clone_size: -
j_call: TRBJ1-2
v_call: TRBV2
cdr3_aa: CASSDPGTGVYGYTF
cdr3_nt: TGTGCCAGCAGCGACCCCGGGACAGGGGTCTATGGCTACACCTTC

d_call: TRBD2
clone_size: -
j_call: TRBJ2-7
v_call: TRBV5-8
cdr3_aa: CASSVPGLAEQYF
cdr3_nt: TGTGCCAGCAGCGTTCCGGGACTAGCGGAGCAGTACTTC

d_call: TRBD1
clone_size: -
j_call: TRBJ1-2
v_call: TRBV9
cdr3_aa: CASSVTTGDYGYTF
cdr3_nt: TGTGCCAGCAGCGTAACAACAGGGGACTATGGCTACACCTTC

d_call: -
clone_size: -
j_call: TRBJ1-5
v_call: TRBV30
cdr3_aa: CAWSVLREPPSNQPQHF
cdr3_nt: TGTGCCTGGAGTGTCTTACGGGAGCCCCCCAGCAATCAGCCCCAGCATTTT

d_call: TRBD1
clone_size: -
j_call: TRBJ1-2
v_call: TRBV7-9
cdr3_aa: CASSPTGVYGYTF
cdr3_nt: TGTGCCAGCAGCCCCACAGGGGTCTATGGCTACACCTTC

d_call: TRBD2
clone_size: -
j_call: TRBJ2-3
v_call: TRBV6-1
cdr3_aa: CASSESGGTTDTQYF
cdr3_nt: TGTGCCAGCAGTGAATCGGGGGGGACCACAGATACGCAGTATTTT

d_call: -
clone_size: -
j_call: TRBJ2-3
v_call: TRBV15
cdr3_aa: CATLLGGYTDTQYF
cdr3_nt: TGTGCCACCCTTTTGGGCGGGTACACAGATACGCAGTATTTT

d_call: TRBD1
clone_size: -
j_call: TRBJ1-2
v_call: TRBV10-2
cdr3_aa: CASSVDRGNYGYTF
cdr3_nt: TGCGCCAGCAGTGTAGACAGGGGGAACTATGGCTACACCTTC

d_call: -
clone_size: -
j_call: TRBJ1-5
v_call: TRBV28
cdr3_aa: CASSSGHSNQPQHF
cdr3_nt: TGTGCCAGCAGTTCGGGACATAGCAATCAGCCCCAGCATTTT

d_call: TRBD2
clone_size: few
j_call: TRBJ2-3
v_call: TRBV27
cdr3_aa: CASRRTSGTSDTQYF
cdr3_nt: TGTGCCAGCAGACGTACTAGCGGGACCTCAGATACGCAGTATTTT